One sample yielded the 30 T cell receptor beta chains listed below, sequenced in a study of vaccination and CD4 T cells after COVID-19. Treatment noted: roughly ten-day PBMC culture with coronavirus spike peptide pools or control peptides (ViraFEST assay). No antigens are known for them. With the Oncomine TCR Beta short-read assay, DNA from cultured CD4+ T cells was sequenced. TCRdb reanalysed the PCR reads using MiXCR and keeps one entry per CDR3 protein. The sample holds approximately 10,000 distinct CDR3 sequences, 70% to 75% seen once. The sequenced sample was CD4+ T cells from blood, cultured in vitro. Receptors originate from a human donor who had recovered from COVID-19.

CDR3 sequence: CSARKAAHNTIYF. The CDR3 DNA reads TGCAGTGCTAGAAAGGCAGCACACAACACCATATATTTT. The chain has TRBV20-1 and TRBJ1-3, with D unresolved. The CDR3 extends over 13 amino acids. The V and J ends lost 2 bases and 7 bases respectively, with 12 bases between them. Looked up from germline, CDR1 is DFQATT and CDR2 is SNEGSKA (reference sequence).

The chain employs TRBV27 and TRBJ1-2; the match to TRBD1 covers 8 bases. The length of the CDR3 is 16 residues. CDR1 MNHEY and CDR2 SMNVEV come from the germline V gene (reference sequence). Germline trimming cut 3 bases from V and 4 bases from J; bases unmatched to any gene: 10. CDR3 in amino acids: CASSFLGQGSIYGYTF. CDR3 DNA sequence: TGTGCCAGCAGTTTCCTAGGACAGGGCTCTATCTATGGCTACACCTTC.

The chain employs TRBV27 and TRBJ1-1, with D uncertain. Germline V gives CDR1 MNHEY, CDR2 SMNVEV (reference sequence). This CDR3 spans 13 amino acids. V lost 5 bases and J lost 8, with 15 bases in between. CDR3 protein: CASSPTEHREAFF. CDR3 coding DNA: TGTGCCAGCAGTCCTACAGAGCACCGAGAAGCTTTCTTT.

The sample holds one count of this clonotype. V is TRBV2 and J is TRBJ2-5; D remains unclear. Trimming removed 3 bases from V and 6 bases from J, with 5 bases in between. This CDR3 has 11 amino acids. Germline V gives CDR1 SNHLY, CDR2 FYNNEI. The CDR3, as DNA: TGTGCCAGCAGTGATCATAAGACCCAGTACTTC. Its protein is CASSDHKTQYF.

The chain couples TRBV24-1 to TRBJ2-2; unclear D gene. In germline, CDR1 is KGHDR, CDR2 SFDVKD. The CDR3 loop spans 13 amino acids. V dropped 7 bases and J dropped 6 bases, with 11 bases sitting between them. The CDR3 coding sequence is TGTGCCACCAGGGGTAGGCTTTCCGGGGAGCTGTTTTTT. The encoded protein is CATRGRLSGELFF.

In its sample, this clonotype was seen a few times. The V gene is TRBV5-1, the J gene TRBJ2-7, with 8 bases matching TRBD2. V lost 0 bases, J lost 2 bases, and 7 bases stayed unmatched. CDR3 length: 16 residues. CDR1 is SGHRS and CDR2 is YFSETQ in the germline V gene. Here the CDR3 reads CASSLAVVAGTYEQYF. CDR3 nucleotides: TGCGCCAGCAGCTTGGCCGTAGTAGCGGGAACCTACGAGCAGTACTTC.

This chain connects TRBV20-1 to TRBJ1-5; D remains ambiguous. This CDR3 has 13 amino acids. In germline, CDR1 is DFQATT, CDR2 SNEGSKA (reference sequence). The ends were cut back, 1 base at V and 9 bases at J, with 13 bases in the middle. CDR3: CSARARPKGPQHF. The DNA for the CDR3 is TGCAGTGCTAGAGCCAGACCAAAGGGGCCCCAGCATTTT.

The V and J genes are TRBV6-1 and TRBJ1-5, with D uncertain. V lost 1 base, J lost 4 bases, and 8 bases lay in between. The CDR3 consists of 14 residues. Per germline, CDR1 MNHNS and CDR2 SASEGT. CDR3 DNA: TGTGCCAGCAGTGAAGGAGGGAGTAATCAGCCCCAGCATTTT. Its translation: CASSEGGSNQPQHF.

The chain uses TRBV15 and TRBJ1-1; possibly TRBD1 for D (6 bases). Trimming removed 0 bases from V and 3 bases from J, with 20 bases in between. The germline V gene has CDR1 LNHNV and CDR2 YYDKDF (reference sequence). The CDR3 consists of 18 residues. The CDR3 nucleotides are TGTGCCACCAGCAGAGATAACCCTCTTCGGGAGGGGGACACTGAAGCTTTCTTT. It codes for CATSRDNPLREGDTEAFF.

This clonotype was seen once. V gene TRBV7-9 combines with J gene TRBJ1-2; D is unclear. Germline V gene lookup returns CDR1 SEHNR and CDR2 FQNEAQ (reference sequence). The V gene lost 1 base and the J gene lost 4 bases, with 4 bases spanning the gap. CDR3 length: 12 amino acids. In DNA form, the CDR3 reads TGTGCCAGCAGCTTAGAGGGCTATGGCTACACCTTC. As protein: CASSLEGYGYTF.

The chain couples TRBV20-1 to TRBJ2-5, with TRBD2 matching 8 bases. Trimming cost V 6 bases and J 4 bases; bases outside gene matches: 16. The germline CDR1 and CDR2 sequences are DFQATT and SNEGSKA (reference sequence). This CDR3 has 16 residues. The CDR3 nucleotides are TGCAGTGCCAGCCCGCCCACTAGCGGTACTTTAGAGACCCAGTACTTC. It is translated as CSASPPTSGTLETQYF.

This rearrangement joins TRBV28 to TRBJ2-5; D is possibly TRBD1 (6 bases). CDR1 is MDHEN and CDR2 is SYDVKM in the germline V gene. The CDR3 length is 16 residues. V lost 5 bases, J lost 4 bases, and 20 bases lay in between. In nucleotides, the CDR3 is TGTGCCAGCAGTGTAGCAAGGGGTAGAGGGGGAGAGACCCAGTACTTC. Protein sequence: CASSVARGRGGETQYF.

The V call is TRBV20-1, the J call TRBJ1-2; 7 bases map to TRBD1. V lost 1 base to trimming and J lost 1 base; unmatched junction nucleotides: 6. The CDR3 covers 15 residues. CDR1 is DFQATT and CDR2 is SNEGSKA in the germline V gene (reference sequence). The CDR3 protein is CSARGRGGDNYGYTF. In DNA form, the CDR3 reads TGCAGTGCTAGAGGGCGAGGGGGCGATAACTATGGCTACACCTTC.

The gene calls are TRBV27 and TRBJ1-1, with D hard to call. This CDR3 is 13 amino acids long. Germline-derived CDR1 and CDR2 are MNHEY and SMNVEV (reference sequence). Trimming cost V 2 bases and J 1 base, with 5 bases left between them. CDR3 in DNA: TGTGCCAGCAGTTTAACAGCGAACACTGAAGCTTTCTTT. Its protein product is CASSLTANTEAFF.

The V and J genes are TRBV6-2 or TRBV6-3 and TRBJ2-7; 9 positions match TRBD1. Losses at the gene ends were 5 bases for V and 3 bases for J; bases not matched to a gene: 8. Germline V gives CDR1 MNHEY, CDR2 SVGEGT. This CDR3 has 15 residues. CDR3: CASSPTGTGIYEQYF. As DNA, the CDR3 is TGTGCCAGCAGTCCGACCGGGACAGGGATCTACGAGCAGTACTTC.

The chain joins TRBV7-9 to TRBJ1-2, with D possibly being TRBD1 (5 bases). This CDR3 is built from 17 residues. Germline CDR1 and CDR2: SEHNR and FQNEAQ (reference sequence). The V end was cut by 3 bases, the J end by 7 bases, with 24 bases between. In DNA, the CDR3 is TGTGCCAGCAGCTTGGGGGGGAACGGGGAGAAGTTCGGTGGCTACACCTTC. Its protein is CASSLGGNGEKFGGYTF.

This rearrangement joins TRBV28 to TRBJ1-1; 10 bases are a match to TRBD1. The CDR3 loop spans 17 amino acids. Germline V gene sequence: CDR1 MDHEN, CDR2 SYDVKM. V gave up 4 bases and J gave up 11 bases; unmatched junction bases: 19. DNA for the CDR3: TGTGCCAGCAGTTCAACACGGATGGGGACAGGGGCTCGGGATGCTTTCTTT. Translating it yields CASSSTRMGTGARDAFF. The complete variable domain, with remaining parts taken from reference TRBV28 and TRBJ1-1, reads DVKVTQSSRYLVKRTGEKVFLECVQDMDHENMFWYRQDPGLGLRLIYFSYDVKMKEKGDIPEGYSVSREKKERFSLILESASTNQTSMYLCASSSTRMGTGARDAFFGQGTRLTVV.

The rearrangement uses TRBV6-2 or TRBV6-3 and TRBJ1-5, with unresolved D. There are 13 residues in the CDR3. V lost 2 bases to trimming and J lost 1 base, with 3 bases between them. Germline V gives CDR1 MNHEY, CDR2 SVGEGT. In DNA form, the CDR3 reads TGTGCCAGCAGTTACCTGAGCAATCAGCCCCAGCATTTT. Its protein product is CASSYLSNQPQHF.

This clonotype was found once. J is TRBJ1-1 and V is TRBV20-1; D uncertain. CDR3 length equals 11 residues. The V gene's germline CDR1 is DFQATT and CDR2 SNEGSKA (reference sequence). The CDR3 DNA sequence: TGCAGCTCCCTGGGGAGCACTGAAGCTTTCTTT. Amino acids: CSSLGSTEAFF.

The chain joins TRBV6-2 or TRBV6-3 to TRBJ2-7, with D possibly matching TRBD2 (6 bases). CDR1 and CDR2 (germline): MNHEY, SVGEGT. CDR3 size: 13 residues. V dropped 2 bases and J dropped 8 bases, with 13 bases sitting between them. The CDR3 spells CASSYGGGRKQYF. The CDR3 coding sequence is TGTGCCAGCAGTTACGGGGGAGGTAGGAAGCAGTACTTC.

The J gene is TRBJ1-2, the V gene TRBV7-2; 9 bases are a match to TRBD1. The CDR3 contains 14 residues. The trim removed 5 bases at V and 4 bases at J, leaving 5 bases unmatched. Germline V lookup: CDR1 SGHTA, CDR2 FQGNSA. Written as DNA, the CDR3 is TGTGCCAGCAGCGGACAGGGGTCTTTCTATGGCTACACCTTC. Amino acid sequence: CASSGQGSFYGYTF.

The CDR3 protein is CASTGRGAAFNSPLHF. CDR3 coding DNA: TGTGCCAGTACTGGGCGGGGGGCCGCCTTTAATTCACCCCTCCACTTT. The rearrangement joins TRBV19 to TRBJ1-6, with TRBD1 as a possible D gene (6 bases). V lost 7 bases and J 6 bases, leaving 19 bases between the germline ends. This CDR3 spans 16 amino acids. Germline V gives CDR1 LNHDA, CDR2 SQIVND (reference sequence).

This clonotype was seen a few times. The chain carries TRBV20-1 and TRBJ1-6; 9 nucleotides match TRBD1. Per germline, CDR1 DFQATT and CDR2 SNEGSKA (reference sequence). Trimming took 0 bases from V and 1 from J; bases not matched to a gene: 4. The CDR3 is made up of 17 amino acids. CDR3 nucleotide sequence: TGCAGTGCTAGAGACCCGGACAGGGGATCCTATAATTCACCCCTCCACTTT. This gives the protein CSARDPDRGSYNSPLHF.

The rearrangement joins TRBV20-1 to TRBJ1-5; possibly TRBD1 for D (6 bases). Trimming shortened V by 5 bases and J by 1 base, and 15 bases separated the two germline ends. Germline V gene lookup returns CDR1 DFQATT and CDR2 SNEGSKA (reference sequence). This CDR3 contains 15 residues. The DNA for the CDR3 is TGCAGTGCTCCTGGGGGGGCAGGGAGCAATCAGCCCCAGCATTTT. Residues: CSAPGGAGSNQPQHF.

The chain is built from TRBV20-1 and TRBJ1-2, with a weak D call TRBD1 (5 bases). The CDR3 runs 14 residues. Germline V gene sequence: CDR1 DFQATT, CDR2 SNEGSKA (reference sequence). V lost 6 bases and J 4 bases, leaving 18 bases between the germline ends. CDR3 nucleotides: TGCAGTGCCGACGCCTGGGGGGTGGGCTATGGCTACACCTTC. It encodes CSADAWGVGYGYTF.

The V gene is TRBV14, the J gene TRBJ2-7; D uncertain. Between the trimmed V and J ends, which lost 0 bases and 2 bases, there was a span of 11 bases. In germline, CDR1 is SGHDN, CDR2 FVKESK. The CDR3 has 15 residues. CDR3 sequence: CASSQDYRKPYEQYF. The CDR3 nucleotides are TGTGCCAGCAGCCAAGATTACCGGAAACCCTACGAGCAGTACTTC.

This chain connects TRBV7-9 to TRBJ1-2; possibly TRBD1 for D (5 bases). V lost 8 bases and J 1 base, leaving 14 bases between the germline ends. The CDR3 has 14 amino acids. Germline CDR1 SEHNR, CDR2 FQNEAQ (reference sequence). This CDR3 reads CASVPGGVNYGYTF. The CDR3 region has the DNA TGTGCCAGCGTCCCGGGGGGGGTTAACTATGGCTACACCTTC.

This clonotype has only one observation. The chain uses TRBV7-2 and TRBJ2-7; 12 nucleotides align to TRBD2. The V gene's germline CDR1 is SGHTA and CDR2 FQGNSA. The CDR3 length is 15 residues. The trim removed 6 bases at V and 2 bases at J, leaving 5 bases unmatched. The CDR3 protein is CASSIGLAGTYEQYF. The CDR3, as DNA: TGTGCCAGCAGTATAGGACTAGCGGGAACCTACGAGCAGTACTTC.

V gene TRBV7-8 combines with J gene TRBJ1-5, with D perhaps matching TRBD1 (6 bases). Germline CDR1 SGHVS, CDR2 FQNEAQ. With 6 bases removed from V and 1 base from J, the gap between germline ends came to 10 bases. The CDR3 is 14 residues long. The DNA of the CDR3 is TGTGCCAGCAGGAAAAGGGGGAGCAATCAGCCCCAGCATTTT. This sequence encodes CASRKRGSNQPQHF.

This clonotype occurred a few times. The chain combines TRBV20-1 with TRBJ1-6; D call uncertain. CDR1 and CDR2 (germline): DFQATT, SNEGSKA (reference sequence). CDR3 length equals 15 residues. The V and J ends lost 3 bases and 5 bases respectively, with 14 bases between them. CDR3 amino acids: CSASGRKGDNSPLHF. The DNA for the CDR3 is TGCAGTGCTAGTGGACGGAAAGGAGATAATTCACCCCTCCACTTT.